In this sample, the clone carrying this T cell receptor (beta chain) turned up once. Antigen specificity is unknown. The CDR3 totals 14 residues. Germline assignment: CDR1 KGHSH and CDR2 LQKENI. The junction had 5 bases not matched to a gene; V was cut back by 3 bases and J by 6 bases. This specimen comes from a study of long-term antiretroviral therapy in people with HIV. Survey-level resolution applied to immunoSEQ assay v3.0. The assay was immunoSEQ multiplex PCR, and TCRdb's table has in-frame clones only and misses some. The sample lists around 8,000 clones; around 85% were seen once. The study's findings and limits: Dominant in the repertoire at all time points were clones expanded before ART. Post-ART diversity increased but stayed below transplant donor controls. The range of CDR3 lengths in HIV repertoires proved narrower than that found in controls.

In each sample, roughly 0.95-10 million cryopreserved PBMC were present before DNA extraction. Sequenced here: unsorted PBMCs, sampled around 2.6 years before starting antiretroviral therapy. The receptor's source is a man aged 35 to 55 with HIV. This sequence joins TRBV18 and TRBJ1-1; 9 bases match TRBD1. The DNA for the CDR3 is TGTGCCAGCTCACCCTCAACAGGGGGCGCTGAAGCTTTCTTT. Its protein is CASSPSTGGAEAFF.